By proportion, the clone carrying this T cell receptor (beta chain) is medium-sized (0.01 to 0.1%). Its specificity is not known. Genes and germline come from the mouse. The CDR3 is cut off 1 residue early in the read; its end comes from the germline J gene. The sample comes from a study of tissue T cells after allogeneic stem cell transplantation. Study-wide findings and caveats: Blood and spleen captured only part of the tissue TCR repertoire.

Time point described: mouse harvest day 14 after allogeneic transplant. Mouse grafts combined 10^7 T-cell-depleted bone marrow cells with 10^6 splenic CD5+ T cells. Tissues came from B6→BALB/c major-mismatch GVHD mice at day 7 or 14. This CDR3 comprises 16 residues. The germline V gene has CDR1 GKSSPN and CDR2 SITVG. Between the trimmed V and J ends, which lost 0 bases and 3 bases, there was a span of 14 bases. The protocol was immunoSEQ multiplex PCR, while the TCRdb copy is restricted to in-frame clones and leaves out a portion. Of some 3,000 clones listed, roughly 50% are singletons. The chain recombines TRBV31 with TRBJ2-2, with D perhaps being TRBD1 or TRBD2 (6 bases each). The sequenced sample was gut tissue. This TCR was recovered from a female BALB/c mouse given C57BL/6 T cells with graft-versus-host disease after an allogeneic hematopoietic cell transplant. The part of the CDR3 DNA that was read is TGTGCCTGGAGTCTAGGGGGGAGTGCGGACACCGGGCAGCTCTAC. This translates into CAWSLGGSADTGQLY. The complete CDR3 sequence is CAWSLGGSADTGQLYF.